The 11 T cell receptor beta chains below all came from one sample that was sequenced in a study of cytomegalovirus exposure and HLA in healthy donors. A multiplex PCR was run with 60 Vbeta primers and 13 Jbeta primers. Measured with immunoSEQ multiplex PCR; TCRdb has only the in-frame clones, and not every one. The sample consists of 150,000 to 200,000 clones, approximately 85% of them appearing once. The source material was PBMCs. These receptors came from a woman aged 45-65 years in good health and CMV-seronegative.

The chain employs TRBV5-1 and TRBJ2-7; TRBD2 might be the D (5 bases). Germline V gives CDR1 SGHRS, CDR2 YFSETQ. The V gene lost 4 bases and the J gene lost 7 bases, with 21 bases spanning the gap. CDR3 length: 15 amino acids. The DNA for the CDR3 is TGCGCCAGCAGCCTGTACAGAATGGTGACGGGGGAGCAGTACTTC. Protein product: CASSLYRMVTGEQYF. Using reference TRBV5-1 and TRBJ2-7 for the parts outside the CDR3, the full variable domain is KAGVTQTPRYLIKTRGQQVTLSCSPISGHRSVSWYQQTPGQGLQFLFEYFSETQRNKGNFPGRFSGRQFSNSRSEMNVSTLELGDSALYLCASSLYRMVTGEQYFGPGTRLTVT.

The rearrangement joins TRBV2 to TRBJ1-3, with D unclear. CDR3 length equals 14 residues. Trimming took off 1 base at V and 5 bases at J, with 9 bases between the two ends. The germline CDR1 and CDR2 sequences are SNHLY and FYNNEI. The CDR3 loop reads CASSEGRVRNTIYF. The CDR3 bases are TGTGCCAGCAGTGAAGGGAGGGTGAGAAACACCATATATTTT.

The genes are TRBV5-1 and TRBJ2-2, with TRBD2 identical over 15 bases. This CDR3 has 19 amino acids. V lost 1 base, J lost 1 base, and 5 bases stayed unmatched. Looked up from germline, CDR1 is SGHRS and CDR2 is YFSETQ. CDR3 sequence (DNA): TGCGCCAGCAGCTTGCCCGGGACTAGCGGGAGGCTGAACACCGGGGAGCTGTTTTTT. It encodes CASSLPGTSGRLNTGELFF.

The chain recombines TRBV30 with TRBJ1-3; no reliable D call. Germline V gives CDR1 GTSNPN, CDR2 SVGIG (reference sequence). The CDR3 has 16 amino acids. The V end lost 0 bases, the J end lost 2 bases, and 14 bases lay between the germline ends. The CDR3 region has the DNA TGTGCCTGGAGTGTACCCTGGGGAGATCCTGGAAACACCATATATTTT. Translation: CAWSVPWGDPGNTIYF.

This rearrangement joins TRBV11-3 to TRBJ2-3; possibly TRBD2 for D (5 bases). Germline V gene sequence: CDR1 SGHNT, CDR2 YENEEA. The CDR3 length is 13 residues. Trimming took off 1 base at V and 3 bases at J, with 5 bases between the two ends. CDR3 sequence reads: CASSLGGTDTQYF. The CDR3 DNA reads as TGTGCCAGCAGCTTAGGAGGGACAGATACGCAGTATTTT.

The gene calls are TRBV7-2 and TRBJ1-1; 8 bases match TRBD1. J was trimmed by 8 bases and V by 4 bases; bases with no gene match: 9. CDR1 is SGHTA, CDR2 FQGNSA, per germline. CDR3 length: 14 residues. The CDR3 region has the DNA TGTGCCAGCAGCTCCGATTCACGGACAGGGGAAGCTTTCTTT. Protein sequence: CASSSDSRTGEAFF.

V is TRBV18 and J is TRBJ1-2; 10 positions agree with TRBD1. Germline V gene data show CDR1 as KGHSH and CDR2 as LQKENI. The V and J ends lost 2 bases and 3 bases, in that order; junction bases with no gene match: 3. The CDR3 has 15 amino acids. The CDR3 loop reads CASSPATGGDYGYTF. Written as DNA, the CDR3 is TGTGCCAGCTCACCAGCGACAGGGGGCGACTATGGCTACACCTTC.

About this clone itself: This same CDR3 is encoded by further DNA sequences in the sample. V gene TRBV6-1 combines with J gene TRBJ2-7; TRBD1 agrees at 8 bases. This CDR3 spans 15 amino acids. The V segment lost 3 bases and the J segment 5 bases; nucleotides outside the gene matches: 9. Per the germline V gene, CDR1 is MNHNS and CDR2 is SASEGT. DNA for the CDR3: TGTGCCAGCAGTGACCCGGGACAGGTTAAAGACGAGCAGTACTTC. Protein: CASSDPGQVKDEQYF.

The CDR3 sequence: CASSFPSGQAATEAFF. The CDR3 DNA reads TGTGCCAGCAGCTTTCCTTCTGGACAGGCTGCCACTGAAGCTTTCTTT. The chain couples TRBV7-9 to TRBJ1-1, with TRBD1 matching 7 bases. Germline V gene lookup returns CDR1 SEHNR and CDR2 FQNEAQ (reference sequence). Losses at the gene ends were 3 bases for V and 4 bases for J; bases not matched to a gene: 11. The CDR3 covers 16 residues.

In its sample, this clone was seen a few times. V and J are TRBV19 and TRBJ2-5, with TRBD2 matching over 10 bases. Germline V lookup: CDR1 LNHDA, CDR2 SQIVND (reference sequence). The CDR3 extends over 15 amino acids. V shed 5 bases and J 4 bases; nucleotides not matched to a gene: 7. Here the CDR3 reads CASSVSGRLGETQYF. The CDR3 region has the DNA TGTGCCAGTAGTGTTAGCGGGAGGTTGGGAGAGACCCAGTACTTC.

The gene calls are TRBV2 and TRBJ1-5, with a tentative D call TRBD1 (6 bases). V was trimmed by 5 bases and J by 3 bases, leaving 8 bases between them. Germline V gene sequence: CDR1 SNHLY, CDR2 FYNNEI. The length of the CDR3 is 13 residues. The CDR3: CASSTGYNQPQHF. The CDR3 nucleotides are TGTGCCAGCAGTACAGGGTACAATCAGCCCCAGCATTTT.